This TCR beta chain stems from a study of PD-L1 blockade in urothelial cancer. Study in general: About nine tenths of the roughly 29 patients were men who had bladder-origin urothelial cancer. Earlier, patients had received 0 to 3 chemotherapy regimens. Blood was analyzed 3 weeks (second dose) and 6 weeks after treatment start.

Whole-study results and caveats: Patients with below-median pretreatment blood clonality survived longer.

About this clone itself: Its antigen is still unknown.

Germline loops: CDR1 SGHTA, CDR2 FQGNSA. With 3 bases clipped from V and 4 bases from J, the junction kept 8 bases outside the gene matches. This CDR3 has 16 residues. The protocol was immunoSEQ multiplex PCR, while the TCRdb copy is restricted to in-frame clones and leaves out a portion. The sample yields roughly 100,000 clones, 70% to 90% seen once. As to time point: peripheral blood 6 weeks after treatment start. The gene calls are TRBV7-2 and TRBJ1-5, with 8 bases lining up with TRBD1. This receptor was obtained from a man between 65 and 85 years old with urothelial cancer. The sequenced sample was PBMCs, obtained around atezolizumab (anti-PD-L1) treatment. Here the CDR3 DNA reads TGTGCCAGCAGCTTCGGACAGGGATTTGGTAATCAGCCCCAGCATTTT. It is translated as CASSFGQGFGNQPQHF.